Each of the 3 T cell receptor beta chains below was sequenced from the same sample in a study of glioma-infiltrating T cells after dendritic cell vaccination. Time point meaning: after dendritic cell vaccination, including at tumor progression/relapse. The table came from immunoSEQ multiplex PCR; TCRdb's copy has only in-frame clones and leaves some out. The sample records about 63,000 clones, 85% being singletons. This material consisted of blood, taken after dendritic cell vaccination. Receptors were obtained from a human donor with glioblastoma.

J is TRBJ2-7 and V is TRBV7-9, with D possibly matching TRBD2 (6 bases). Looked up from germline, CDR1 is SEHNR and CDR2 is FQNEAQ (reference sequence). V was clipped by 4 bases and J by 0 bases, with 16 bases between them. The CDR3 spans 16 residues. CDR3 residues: CASSSGPWEDSYEQYF. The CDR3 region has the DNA TGTGCCAGCAGCTCAGGGCCGTGGGAGGACTCCTACGAGCAGTACTTC.

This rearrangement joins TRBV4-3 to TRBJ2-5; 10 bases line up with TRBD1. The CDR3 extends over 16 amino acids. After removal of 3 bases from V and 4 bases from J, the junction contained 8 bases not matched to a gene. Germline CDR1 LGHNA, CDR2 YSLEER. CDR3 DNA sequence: TGCGCCAGCAGCCACACCGTGACAGGGGGCAGAGAGACCCAGTACTTC. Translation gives CASSHTVTGGRETQYF.

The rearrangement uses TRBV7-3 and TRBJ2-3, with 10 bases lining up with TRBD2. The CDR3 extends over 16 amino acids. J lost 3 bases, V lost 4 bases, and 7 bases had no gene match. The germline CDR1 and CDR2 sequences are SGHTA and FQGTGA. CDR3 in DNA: TGTGCCAGCAGCTACGTTAGCGGGGGGAGGACAGATACGCAGTATTTT. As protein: CASSYVSGGRTDTQYF.